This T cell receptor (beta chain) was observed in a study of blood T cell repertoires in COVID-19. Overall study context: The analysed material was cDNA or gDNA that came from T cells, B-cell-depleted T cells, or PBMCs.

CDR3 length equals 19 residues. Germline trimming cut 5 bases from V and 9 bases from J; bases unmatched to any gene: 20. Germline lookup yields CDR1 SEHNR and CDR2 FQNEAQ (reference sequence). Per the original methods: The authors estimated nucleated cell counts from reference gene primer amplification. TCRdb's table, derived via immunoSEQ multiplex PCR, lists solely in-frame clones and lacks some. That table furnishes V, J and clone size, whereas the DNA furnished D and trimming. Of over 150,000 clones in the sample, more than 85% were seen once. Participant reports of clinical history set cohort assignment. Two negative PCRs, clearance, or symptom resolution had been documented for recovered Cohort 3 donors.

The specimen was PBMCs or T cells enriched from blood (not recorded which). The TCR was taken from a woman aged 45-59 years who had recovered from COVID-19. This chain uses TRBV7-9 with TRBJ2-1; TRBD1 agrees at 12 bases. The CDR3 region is CASSLAAGTGGAALSEQFF. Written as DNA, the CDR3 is TGTGCCAGCAGCCTTGCTGCAGGGACAGGGGGCGCGGCGTTGAGTGAGCAGTTCTTC.